This TCR beta chain was profiled in a study of CD8 T cells in Susac syndrome. The CDR3 loop spans 14 amino acids. The germline CDR1 and CDR2 sequences are LGHNA and YNFKEQ. V was shortened by 4 bases and J by 6 bases, with 16 bases between the two germline ends. Sequencing targeted TCR beta in blood CD8+ and CD4+ T cells. Negative isolation was applied to CD8+ and CD4+ T cells, and FACS enrichment was applied to TEMRA cells. The RNA, about 0.45 to 1 ug, was put through reverse transcription using random hexamers. TCRdb passed the immunoSEQ multiplex PCR reads through MiXCR, listing each CDR3 protein once. Altogether some 130,000 distinct CDR3 sequences are present, 90% to 95% being singletons, with the ten largest covering under 0.25%.

The chain carries TRBV4-2 and TRBJ2-7; D uncertain. Sequenced input: CD8+ T cells from PBMCs. This clonotype was sampled from a human donor with multiple sclerosis. CDR3 nucleotides: TGTGCCAGCAGCCTGGGTAGGCTAGTCTCCGAGCAGTACTTC. This gives the protein CASSLGRLVSEQYF.